These 4 T cell receptor beta chains share one sample of origin, sequenced in a study of molecular identifiers for immune sequencing clone quantification (dated by TCRdb to between 2018 and 2020). Library preparation used PCR. Sequencer: NextSeq 500. TCRdb's own reprocessing of the public reads used fastp at Q25 and MiXCR and kept productive beta chains. Each record represents a unique CDR3 protein, reported with the most common genes and DNA among its rows. The sample table contains about 100,000 distinct CDR3 sequences; only one count was recorded for roughly 38% of them. Jointly, the top ten make up under 5.5% of the sample. The sequenced sample was naive CD8+ T cells from blood, with Jurkat cell RNA spiked in. The sample's cell subset or site, from its label and the paper: FACS-sorted CD8+CD4-CCR7+CD45RA+ naive T cells. The origin of the receptors is a human donor in good health. Some libraries in this study had Jurkat cell RNA spiked in.

This clonotype has only a few counts. The chain joins TRBV25-1 to TRBJ1-2; 10 bases are shared with TRBD1. J lost 8 bases, V lost 6 bases, and 12 bases had no gene match. This CDR3 is 15 amino acids long. Germline V CDR1 and CDR2: MGHDK, SYGVNS. For the CDR3, the DNA is TGTGCCAGCAGGGGACCGGGACAGGGGATAAACGGCTACACCTTC. Its translation is CASRGPGQGINGYTF.

This clonotype was seen a few times. The rearrangement joins TRBV9 to TRBJ2-7, with D unclear. The germline gives CDR1 SGDLS, CDR2 YYNGEE. This CDR3 spans 14 amino acids. V lost 0 bases to trimming and J lost 6 bases, with 13 bases between them. CDR3 in amino acids: CASSVAEGSGEQYF. CDR3 DNA sequence: TGTGCCAGCAGCGTAGCGGAAGGGTCCGGCGAGCAGTACTTC.

The count of this clonotype is one. A read error may explain this, as a much larger clone is one base away. The conserved closing phenylalanine or tryptophan is absent in this CDR3, likely reflecting a read error. The rearrangement uses TRBV6-5 and TRBJ2-3; 7 bases map to TRBD1. Germline CDR1 and CDR2: MNHEY and SVGAGI. The CDR3 has 15 residues. The V gene end was trimmed by 0 bases and the J gene end by 4 bases; junction bases not matched to a gene: 4. In nucleotides, the CDR3 is TGTGCCAGCAGTTACTCGAGGGGGCTGGCAGATACGCAGTATATT. Translated: CASSYSRGLADTQYI.

This clonotype was seen more than once but under ten times. The chain recombines TRBV2 with TRBJ2-1, with 11 positions matching TRBD2. The CDR3 is 16 residues long. V dropped 8 bases and J dropped 8; count of bases not matched to a gene: 14. Germline lookup yields CDR1 SNHLY and CDR2 FYNNEI. CDR3 residues: CASARPDSGRAYEQFF. In nucleotides, the CDR3 is TGTGCCAGCGCCAGACCGGATAGCGGGAGGGCCTATGAGCAGTTCTTC.